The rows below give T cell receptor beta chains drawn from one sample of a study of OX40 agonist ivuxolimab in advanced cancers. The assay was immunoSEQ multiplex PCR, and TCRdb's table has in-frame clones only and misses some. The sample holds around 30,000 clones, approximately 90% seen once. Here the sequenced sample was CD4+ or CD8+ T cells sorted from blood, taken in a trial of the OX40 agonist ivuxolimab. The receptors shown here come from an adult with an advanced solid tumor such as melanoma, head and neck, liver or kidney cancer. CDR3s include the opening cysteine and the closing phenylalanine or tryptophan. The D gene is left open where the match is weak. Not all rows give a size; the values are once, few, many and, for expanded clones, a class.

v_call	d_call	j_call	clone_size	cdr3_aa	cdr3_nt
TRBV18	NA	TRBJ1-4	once	CASSPDTGVGEKLFF	TGTGCCAGCTCCCCCGATACTGGTGTCGGCGAAAAACTGTTTTTT
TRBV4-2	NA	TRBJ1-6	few	CASSQGQGNNSPLHF	TGTGCCAGCAGCCAAGGCCAGGGCAATAATTCACCCCTCCACTTT
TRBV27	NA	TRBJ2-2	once	CASSFLPGVRDTGELFF	TGTGCCAGCAGTTTCCTACCAGGGGTTAGAGACACCGGGGAGCTGTTTTTT
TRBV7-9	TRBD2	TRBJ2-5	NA	CASRDGLAGVETQYF	TGTGCCAGCAGGGACGGACTAGCGGGGGTAGAGACCCAGTACTTC
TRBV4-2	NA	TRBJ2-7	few	CASSFEGSGPSYEQYF	TGTGCCAGCAGCTTCGAAGGGAGCGGGCCTTCCTACGAGCAGTACTTC
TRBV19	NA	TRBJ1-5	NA	CASSIFGGPSNQPQHF	TGTGCCAGTAGTATATTCGGGGGGCCGAGCAATCAGCCCCAGCATTTT
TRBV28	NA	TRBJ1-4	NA	CASGSSGRKNEKLFF	TGTGCCAGCGGATCATCCGGGAGAAAGAATGAAAAACTGTTTTTT
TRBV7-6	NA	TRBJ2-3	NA	CASSLPDPRTDTQYF	TGTGCCAGCAGCTTACCGGACCCCCGCACAGATACGCAGTATTTT
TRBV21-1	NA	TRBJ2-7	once	CASSSLSGQLVSYEQYF	TGTGCCAGCAGCTCCCTTTCCGGACAACTGGTCTCCTACGAGCAGTACTTC
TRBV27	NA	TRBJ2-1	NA	CASSLGADEQFF	TGTGCCAGCAGTTTAGGAGCCGATGAGCAGTTCTTC
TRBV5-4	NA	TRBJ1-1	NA	CASSSQGNTEAFF	TGTGCCAGCAGCTCTCAGGGGAACACTGAAGCTTTCTTT
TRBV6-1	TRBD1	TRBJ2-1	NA	CASRDRGPYNEQFF	TGTGCCAGCCGGGACAGGGGGCCCTACAATGAGCAGTTCTTC
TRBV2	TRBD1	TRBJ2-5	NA	CASSESGQGFGETQYF	TGTGCCAGCAGTGAATCGGGACAGGGGTTTGGGGAGACCCAGTACTTC
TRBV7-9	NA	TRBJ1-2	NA	CASSFRRDGYTF	TGTGCCAGCAGCTTCAGACGGGATGGCTACACCTTC
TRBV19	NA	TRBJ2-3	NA	CASSQGTFTDTQYF	TGTGCCAGTAGTCAGGGGACGTTCACAGATACGCAGTATTTT
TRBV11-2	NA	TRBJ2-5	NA	CASSPAERQETQYF	TGTGCCAGCAGCCCGGCCGAGCGCCAAGAGACCCAGTACTTC
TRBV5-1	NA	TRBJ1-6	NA	CASSLGGRHNSPLHF	TGCGCCAGCAGCTTGGGGGGACGGCATAATTCACCCCTCCACTTT
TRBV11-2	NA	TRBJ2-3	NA	CASSPDPWQGGTDTQYF	TGTGCCAGCAGCCCCGACCCCTGGCAGGGCGGCACAGATACGCAGTATTTT
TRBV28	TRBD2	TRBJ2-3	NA	CASRERGIDTQYF	TGTGCCAGCAGGGAGCGGGGTATAGATACGCAGTATTTT
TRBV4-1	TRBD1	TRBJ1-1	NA	CASSQGSGGWNTEAFF	TGCGCCAGCAGCCAAGGCTCAGGGGGCTGGAACACTGAAGCTTTCTTT
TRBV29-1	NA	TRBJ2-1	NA	CSVAGGPYNEQFF	TGCAGCGTTGCGGGGGGCCCCTACAATGAGCAGTTCTTC
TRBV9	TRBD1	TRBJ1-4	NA	CASSLRTGTNEKLFF	TGTGCCAGCAGCTTGCGGACAGGTACTAATGAAAAACTGTTTTTT
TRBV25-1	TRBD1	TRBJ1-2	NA	CASSEWDRLGYGYTF	TGTGCCAGCAGTGAATGGGACAGGTTGGGCTATGGCTACACCTTC
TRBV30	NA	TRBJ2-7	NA	CAWSVHIGISYEQYF	TGTGCCTGGAGTGTACATATCGGGATCTCCTACGAGCAGTACTTC
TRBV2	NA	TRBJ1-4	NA	CASSAAGLPNEKLFF	TGTGCCAGCAGTGCCGCAGGGTTGCCTAATGAAAAACTGTTTTTT
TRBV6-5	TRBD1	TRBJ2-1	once	CASRGQGLSYNEQFF	TGTGCCAGCAGGGGACAGGGCCTTTCGTACAATGAGCAGTTCTTC
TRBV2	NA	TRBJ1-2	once	CASSEGFSYGYTF	TGTGCCAGCAGTGAAGGGTTCTCCTATGGCTACACCTTC
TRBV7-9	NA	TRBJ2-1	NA	CASSLGRGGEQFF	TGTGCCAGCAGCTTAGGACGGGGCGGTGAGCAGTTCTTC
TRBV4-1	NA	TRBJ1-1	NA	CASSQDQSSRNTEAFF	TGCGCCAGCAGCCAAGATCAGTCTAGTCGGAACACTGAAGCTTTCTTT
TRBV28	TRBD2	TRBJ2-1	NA	CASSLGIAGAHNEQFF	TGTGCCAGCAGTTTAGGAATAGCGGGAGCGCACAATGAGCAGTTCTTC
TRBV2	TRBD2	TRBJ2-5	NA	CASRGDLETQYF	TGTGCCAGCCGGGGGGATCTAGAGACCCAGTACTTC
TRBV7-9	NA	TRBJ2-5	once	CASIREGTTQETQYF	TGTGCCAGCATCCGAGAGGGGACGACCCAAGAGACCCAGTACTTC
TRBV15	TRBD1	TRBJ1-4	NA	CATSSGGPNEKLFF	TGTGCCACCAGCTCAGGGGGCCCCAATGAAAAACTGTTTTTT
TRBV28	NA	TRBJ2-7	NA	CASSLSGARYHEQYF	TGTGCCAGCAGTTTGTCGGGCGCACGATACCACGAGCAGTACTTC
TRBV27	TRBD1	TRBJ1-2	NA	CASRGPGNGYTF	TGTGCCAGTAGGGGGCCGGGTAATGGCTACACCTTC
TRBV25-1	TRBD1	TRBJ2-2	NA	CASSSSDRGVAGELFF	TGTGCCAGCAGTTCGTCCGACAGGGGGGTCGCCGGGGAGCTGTTTTTT
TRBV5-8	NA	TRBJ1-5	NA	CASSPGLNSNQPQHF	TGTGCCAGCAGCCCGGGACTGAATAGCAATCAGCCCCAGCATTTT